These 8 T cell receptor beta chains share one sample of origin, sequenced in a study of blood T cell repertoires in COVID-19. Using immunoSEQ multiplex PCR, the repertoire was profiled, and TCRdb retains in-frame clones only, with some absent. The sample has roughly 120,000 clones, around 86% seen once. Material: peripheral blood. Receptors originate from a man aged 65 to 85 with acute or convalescent COVID-19.

The gene calls are TRBV27 and TRBJ1-2; 10 positions agree with TRBD1. Germline V lookup: CDR1 MNHEY, CDR2 SMNVEV (reference sequence). The trim removed 3 bases at V and 6 bases at J, leaving 4 bases unmatched. The CDR3 is 14 residues long. The CDR3 bases are TGTGCCAGCAGTTTGGGACAGGGGTTCCATGGCTACACCTTC. Translating it yields CASSLGQGFHGYTF.

J is TRBJ1-1 and V is TRBV2; D unresolved. The V end was cut by 1 base, the J end by 1 base, with 7 bases between. The CDR3 has 14 residues. The V gene's germline CDR1 is SNHLY and CDR2 FYNNEI. The CDR3 DNA reads as TGTGCCAGCAGTGAAGGCAGGAAGAACACTGAAGCTTTCTTT. Translated, it gives CASSEGRKNTEAFF.

The chain employs TRBV21-1 and TRBJ1-5; the table calls TRBD1, which could not be checked here. TRBV21-1 is a pseudogene segment. This CDR3 comprises 19 residues. CDR3 protein: CASSKLPEPTGGDNQPQHF. The DNA of the CDR3 is TGTGCCAGCAGCAAGCTGCCCGAACCGACAGGGGGTGACAATCAGCCCCAGCATTTT.

This chain joins TRBV2 and TRBJ2-1, with TRBD1 identical over 9 bases. This CDR3 comprises 13 residues. V lost 7 bases to trimming and J lost 5 bases; unmatched junction nucleotides: 3. Germline V gene data show CDR1 as SNHLY and CDR2 as FYNNEI. Here the CDR3 DNA reads TGTGCCAGCAAGGGACAGGGCAACAATGAGCAGTTCTTC. Translation: CASKGQGNNEQFF. Full variable domain (remainder filled in from reference TRBV2 and TRBJ2-1): EPEVTQTPSHQVTQMGQEVILRCVPISNHLYFYWYRQILGQKVEFLVSFYNNEISEKSEIFDDQFSVERPDGSNFTLKIRSTKLEDSAMYFCASKGQGNNEQFFGPGTRLTVL.

This sequence joins TRBV24-1 and TRBJ1-2; no firm D call. This CDR3 comprises 13 residues. V lost 5 bases and J lost 5, with 11 bases in between. Germline CDR1 KGHDR, CDR2 SFDVKD. The CDR3 nucleotides are TGTGCCACCAGTGTCTCGGGTTTGTATGGCTACACCTTC. Translation: CATSVSGLYGYTF.

V and J are TRBV28 and TRBJ2-1; 7 nucleotides match TRBD1. CDR1 and CDR2 from the germline V gene are MDHEN and SYDVKM. Trimming took 6 bases from V and 4 from J; bases not matched to a gene: 6. There are 14 residues in the CDR3. The CDR3 DNA reads as TGTGCCAGCAGCACGGGACAGACTTACAATGAGCAGTTCTTC. This codes for CASSTGQTYNEQFF.

This chain links TRBV5-1 with TRBJ2-3, with TRBD2 matching over 14 bases. The CDR3 is made up of 17 amino acids. V dropped 4 bases and J dropped 3; count of bases not matched to a gene: 7. Germline V gene sequence: CDR1 SGHRS, CDR2 YFSETQ. The CDR3 DNA reads as TGCGCCAGCAGCCCAGGGACTAGCGGGAGCATTACAGATACGCAGTATTTT. The encoded protein is CASSPGTSGSITDTQYF.

The chain has TRBV6-5 and TRBJ1-2, with D possibly TRBD1 on 5 matching bases. The germline V and J ends were trimmed by 6 bases and 0 bases, with 14 bases remaining between them. CDR1 MNHEY and CDR2 SVGAGI come from the germline V gene. This CDR3 has 15 residues. CDR3 in amino acids: CASSPYSGANYGYTF. The CDR3 DNA reads TGTGCCAGCAGCCCATACTCGGGGGCTAACTATGGCTACACCTTC.